These T cell receptor beta chains were read from a single sample in a study of early T cells in non-severe SARS-CoV-2 infection. TCRdb reprocessed the 5' RACE reads via MiXCR and lists one record per CDR3 protein. In the table there are approximately 84,000 distinct CDR3 sequences, about 13% of which are singletons. Sequencing was performed on whole blood. The receptor source for this set is an adult who was a healthcare worker with PCR-confirmed SARS-CoV-2 infection or an uninfected control (not recorded which). CDR3s include the opening cysteine and the closing phenylalanine or tryptophan. D genes are given only for firm matches. Some rows mark clone size as missing; the rest say once, few, many or name a class of expanded clone.

J gene: TRBJ2-1
V gene: TRBV29-1
clone size: many
D gene: NA
CDR3 DNA: TGCAGCGTTGCCTCCGCCGACAATGAGCAGTTCTTC
CDR3 protein: CSVASADNEQFF

J gene: TRBJ2-7
V gene: TRBV28
clone size: NA
D gene: NA
CDR3 DNA: TGTGCCAGCAGCAGCCCGAACTCCTACGAGCAGTACTTC
CDR3 protein: CASSSPNSYEQYF

J gene: TRBJ2-2
V gene: TRBV29-1
clone size: NA
D gene: NA
CDR3 DNA: TGCAGCGTGTATAGCTCCGGGGAGCTGTTTTTT
CDR3 protein: CSVYSSGELFF

J gene: TRBJ1-2
V gene: TRBV18
clone size: many
D gene: TRBD1
CDR3 DNA: TGTGCCAGCTCACCTGACAGGGACGCTAACTATGGCTACACCTTC
CDR3 protein: CASSPDRDANYGYTF

J gene: TRBJ2-1
V gene: TRBV28
clone size: few
D gene: TRBD1
CDR3 DNA: TGTGCCAGCCTACCGGGACAGGGGATTCGGGATGAGCAGTTCTTC
CDR3 protein: CASLPGQGIRDEQFF

J gene: TRBJ2-3
V gene: TRBV5-1
clone size: few
D gene: NA
CDR3 DNA: TGCGCCAGCAGCTTCTGGGGGAGGGATACGCAGTATTTT
CDR3 protein: CASSFWGRDTQYF

J gene: TRBJ2-2
V gene: TRBV7-2
clone size: few
D gene: NA
CDR3 DNA: TGTGCCAGCGCTAGGGGTAGAAACACCGGGGAGCTGTTTTTT
CDR3 protein: CASARGRNTGELFF

J gene: TRBJ2-6
V gene: TRBV29-1
clone size: NA
D gene: TRBD1
CDR3 DNA: TGCAGCGCTGGGGACAGCGGGGCCAACGTCCTGACTTTC
CDR3 protein: CSAGDSGANVLTF

J gene: TRBJ2-2
V gene: TRBV5-1
clone size: NA
D gene: NA
CDR3 DNA: TGCGCCAGCAGCCCCGGGACGGCAGCGAACACCGGGGAGCTGTTTTTT
CDR3 protein: CASSPGTAANTGELFF

J gene: TRBJ1-4
V gene: TRBV18
clone size: NA
D gene: TRBD1
CDR3 DNA: TGTGCCAGCTCACCTCAGGGGGCGCGTAATGAAAAACTGTTTTTT
CDR3 protein: CASSPQGARNEKLFF

J gene: TRBJ2-2
V gene: TRBV6-1
clone size: many
D gene: NA
CDR3 DNA: TGTGCCAGCAGTGGACGGACAGAGAACACCGGGGAGCTGTTTTTT
CDR3 protein: CASSGRTENTGELFF

J gene: TRBJ2-7
V gene: TRBV13
clone size: many
D gene: NA
CDR3 DNA: TGTGCCAGCAGCCCGGGACCGCACTCCTACGAGCAGTACTTC
CDR3 protein: CASSPGPHSYEQYF

J gene: TRBJ1-2
V gene: TRBV11-2
clone size: many
D gene: NA
CDR3 DNA: TGTGCCAGCAGCTTATGGCGGACCAACTATGGCTACACCTTC
CDR3 protein: CASSLWRTNYGYTF

J gene: TRBJ2-1
V gene: TRBV7-9
clone size: few
D gene: NA
CDR3 DNA: TGTGTCCTCGGTAGTGGGCAGTTCTTC
CDR3 protein: CVLGSGQFF

J gene: TRBJ2-1
V gene: TRBV7-6
clone size: many
D gene: NA
CDR3 DNA: TGTGCCAGCAGCGCCTCATTCCCGGGAAGAGAGCAGTTCTTC
CDR3 protein: CASSASFPGREQFF

J gene: TRBJ2-6
V gene: TRBV4-2
clone size: many
D gene: TRBD2
CDR3 DNA: TGTGCCAGCAGCCAAGAGGTCCCAGGGCGCGGGAGACTCGCTGGGGCCAACGTCCTGACTTTC
CDR3 protein: CASSQEVPGRGRLAGANVLTF

J gene: TRBJ2-1
V gene: TRBV11-2
clone size: few
D gene: NA
CDR3 DNA: TGTGCCAGCAGCTTAGAGTGGGCTAGGCAGTTCTTC
CDR3 protein: CASSLEWARQFF

J gene: TRBJ2-3
V gene: TRBV2
clone size: many
D gene: TRBD2
CDR3 DNA: TGTGCCAGCAGCGCCCTGGAGCGGGGGATTTCAGATACGCAGTATTTT
CDR3 protein: CASSALERGISDTQYF

J gene: TRBJ1-2
V gene: TRBV20-1
clone size: many
D gene: NA
CDR3 DNA: TGCAGTGCTAGAGATTCAGGGAATGGCTACACCTTC
CDR3 protein: CSARDSGNGYTF

J gene: TRBJ2-7
V gene: TRBV19
clone size: many
D gene: NA
CDR3 DNA: TGTGCCAGTAGTGCTTCGGTTCGGCAAAGGGACGAGCAGTACTTC
CDR3 protein: CASSASVRQRDEQYF

J gene: TRBJ1-1
V gene: TRBV6-4
clone size: many
D gene: TRBD1
CDR3 DNA: TGTGCCAGCAGAGGACAGGGGACTGAAGCTTTCTTT
CDR3 protein: CASRGQGTEAFF

J gene: TRBJ2-1
V gene: TRBV5-4
clone size: once
D gene: TRBD2
CDR3 DNA: TGTGCCAGCAGCGGATACAGGACTAGCGGGGGCGAGCAGTTCTTC
CDR3 protein: CASSGYRTSGGEQFF

J gene: TRBJ2-1
V gene: TRBV5-1
clone size: few
D gene: TRBD2
CDR3 DNA: TGCGCCAGCACTTCGTTAGCGGGAGACAATGAGCAGTTCTTC
CDR3 protein: CASTSLAGDNEQFF

J gene: TRBJ2-3
V gene: TRBV15
clone size: many
D gene: TRBD1
CDR3 DNA: TGTGCCACCAGCAGACGGACAGGGGACCATCCAGATACGCAGTATTTT
CDR3 protein: CATSRRTGDHPDTQYF

J gene: TRBJ2-5
V gene: TRBV5-4
clone size: few
D gene: NA
CDR3 DNA: TGTGCCAGCAGCTTGGTGGGGCGCGGGTCAGAGACCCAGTACTTC
CDR3 protein: CASSLVGRGSETQYF

J gene: TRBJ2-1
V gene: TRBV18
clone size: many
D gene: NA
CDR3 DNA: TGTGCCAGCTCATCAGGGAGGTACAATGAGCAGTTCTTC
CDR3 protein: CASSSGRYNEQFF

J gene: TRBJ1-3
V gene: TRBV18
clone size: many
D gene: NA
CDR3 DNA: TGTGCCAGCTCACCTATGGAAATTGACACTGGAAACACCATATATTTT
CDR3 protein: CASSPMEIDTGNTIYF

J gene: TRBJ2-7
V gene: TRBV20-1
clone size: few
D gene: NA
CDR3 DNA: TGCAGTGCTTATGTCATTAGGGCGGACGAGCAGTACTTC
CDR3 protein: CSAYVIRADEQYF

J gene: TRBJ1-1
V gene: TRBV2
clone size: few
D gene: NA
CDR3 DNA: TGTGCCAGCACACCTGGGGTGAACACTGAAGCTTTCTTT
CDR3 protein: CASTPGVNTEAFF

J gene: TRBJ1-1
V gene: TRBV12-3/TRBV12-4
clone size: many
D gene: NA
CDR3 DNA: TGTGCCAGCAGTTTCAGCGCGCGGAAAAATGCTGAAGCTTTCTTT
CDR3 protein: CASSFSARKNAEAFF